Below, one T cell receptor (beta chain) is given with its context. Germline CDR1 is SGHNT and CDR2 is YYREEE (reference sequence). The V end was cut by 4 bases, the J end by 4 bases, with 14 bases between. The CDR3 spans 14 residues. This sample was taken from a study of blood T cell repertoires in COVID-19. TCRdb's copy holds only in-frame clones and misses some; the assay was immunoSEQ multiplex PCR. The table has more than 300,000 clones, under 90% seen once; the top ten hold approximately 2%. The receptor comes from a woman aged 25 to 39 with COVID-19, enrolled during active disease. The chain has TRBV5-4 and TRBJ1-2; possible D gene TRBD1, 5 bases. Input material: peripheral blood. CDR3 DNA sequence: TGTGCCAGCAGCCCACGGGGGAATAGCTATGGCTACACCTTC. Its protein product is CASSPRGNSYGYTF.